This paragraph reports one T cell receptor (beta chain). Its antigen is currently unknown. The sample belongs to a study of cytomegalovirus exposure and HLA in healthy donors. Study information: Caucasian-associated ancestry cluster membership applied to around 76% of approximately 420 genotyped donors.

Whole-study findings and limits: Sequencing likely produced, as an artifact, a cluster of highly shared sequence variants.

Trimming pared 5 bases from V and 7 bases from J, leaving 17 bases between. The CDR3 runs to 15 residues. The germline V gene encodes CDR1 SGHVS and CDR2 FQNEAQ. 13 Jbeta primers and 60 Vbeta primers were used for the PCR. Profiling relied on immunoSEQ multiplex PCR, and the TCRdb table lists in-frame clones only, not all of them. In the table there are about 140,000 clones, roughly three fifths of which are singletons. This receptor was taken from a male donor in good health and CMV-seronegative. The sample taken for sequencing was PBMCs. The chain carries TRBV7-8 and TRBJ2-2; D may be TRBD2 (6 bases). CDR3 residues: CASSRLVRTGGELFF. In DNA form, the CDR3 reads TGTGCCAGCAGCCGACTAGTCAGGACCGGCGGGGAGCTGTTTTTT.